The 18 T cell receptor beta chains below come from one sample, sequenced in a study of human T cells and chemical hapten exposure. TCRdb re-called the RACE reads with MiXCR, one entry per CDR3 protein. The data hold 190,000 or so distinct CDR3 sequences, with around 25% observed a single time. Time point specified: patch test 3, about 24 weeks after DPC sensitization. Regarding treatment: therapeutic diphenylcyclopropenone sensitization with weekly scalp DPC. The input for sequencing was whole blood, taken in connection with sensitization to the hapten diphenylcyclopropenone (DPC). The receptors were sampled from a woman between 40 and 50 years old with alopecia areata. Some clones in this sample may be carry-over from other donors' samples.

This clonotype has a handful of counts. V gene TRBV7-9 combines with J gene TRBJ2-1; TRBD2 agrees at 13 bases. Trimming took 4 bases from V and 9 from J; bases not matched to a gene: 6. The CDR3 contains 15 residues. Germline CDR1 SEHNR, CDR2 FQNEAQ (reference sequence). In DNA, the CDR3 is TGTGCCAGCAGCTCCAGGACTAGCGGGAGTAGTGAGCAGTTCTTC. It encodes CASSSRTSGSSEQFF.

This clonotype has just a few counts. The chain recombines TRBV7-9 with TRBJ2-1; unclear D gene. Germline V CDR1 and CDR2: SEHNR, FQNEAQ (reference sequence). CDR3 size: 12 residues. V was shortened by 1 base and J by 10 bases, with 8 bases between the two germline ends. CDR3 region: CASSLVAGEQFF. The CDR3, as DNA: TGTGCCAGCAGCTTAGTGGCCGGGGAGCAGTTCTTC.

The rearrangement joins TRBV6-2 or TRBV6-3 to TRBJ2-1; 7 bases map to TRBD2. The junction had 6 bases not matched to a gene; V was cut back by 6 bases and J by 10 bases. The CDR3 sequence is 12 residues long. Germline V gene data show CDR1 as MNHEY and CDR2 as SVGEGT. CDR3: CASSRAGNEQFF. CDR3 nucleotides: TGTGCCAGCAGCCGAGCGGGAAACGAGCAGTTCTTC.

CDR3 protein: CASSVGGQGGSGNTIYF. The CDR3 DNA follows: TGTGCCAGCAGCGTAGGGGGGCAGGGCGGCTCTGGAAACACCATATATTTT. The J gene is TRBJ1-3, the V gene TRBV9; D possibly corresponds to TRBD1 (6 bases). Trimming removed 0 bases from V and 0 bases from J, with 13 bases in between. This CDR3 comprises 17 residues. Germline V gene sequence: CDR1 SGDLS, CDR2 YYNGEE.

The gene calls are TRBV18 and TRBJ1-1; D uncertain. Trimming removed 2 bases from V and 0 bases from J, with 16 bases in between. This CDR3 is built from 17 residues. Per the germline V gene, CDR1 is KGHSH and CDR2 is LQKENI. The CDR3 sequence is CASSPVVLAGMNTEAFF. The CDR3 DNA reads as TGTGCCAGCTCACCAGTGGTATTGGCGGGCATGAACACTGAAGCTTTCTTT.

In its sample, this clonotype was seen many times. The J gene is TRBJ2-7, the V gene TRBV20-1, with 12 bases fitting TRBD2. The junction had 6 bases not matched to a gene; V was cut back by 6 bases and J by 3 bases. This CDR3 spans 14 amino acids. Germline lookup yields CDR1 DFQATT and CDR2 SNEGSKA (reference sequence). In DNA form, the CDR3 reads TGCAGTGCACTAAGGACTAGCGGGAACTACGAGCAGTACTTC. Amino acids: CSALRTSGNYEQYF.

The J gene is TRBJ2-2, the V gene TRBV7-9; 14 bases align to TRBD2. Unmatched junction bases numbered 4, after V lost 6 bases and J lost 4 bases. Germline lookup yields CDR1 SEHNR and CDR2 FQNEAQ (reference sequence). The length of the CDR3 is 16 residues. CDR3 region: CASRTSGRAITGELFF. The CDR3 DNA sequence: TGTGCCAGCAGGACTAGCGGGAGGGCCATCACCGGGGAGCTGTTTTTT.

This clonotype has only a few counts. The chain carries TRBV29-1 and TRBJ2-6; 7 nucleotides line up with TRBD2. The J segment lost 0 bases and the V segment lost 5 bases, leaving 7 bases of the junction unmatched. The CDR3 is 16 residues long. From germline, CDR1 is SQVTM and CDR2 ANQGSEA. The CDR3 loop is CSVLMGGFSGANVLTF. The CDR3 DNA follows: TGCAGCGTTCTAATGGGGGGGTTCTCTGGGGCCAACGTCCTGACTTTC.

The sample holds a few counts of this clonotype. The rearrangement joins TRBV20-1 to TRBJ2-2; D uncertain. The V end was cut by 1 base, the J end by 6 bases, with 6 bases between. Germline-derived CDR1 and CDR2 are DFQATT and SNEGSKA (reference sequence). This CDR3 has 12 residues. CDR3 DNA: TGCAGTGCTAGAGGACTTCCCGGGGAGCTGTTTTTT. Amino acid sequence: CSARGLPGELFF.

CDR3 region: CASSVGLAGDEQYF. The CDR3 DNA is TGTGCCAGCAGCGTAGGGCTAGCGGGAGACGAGCAGTACTTC. The chain combines TRBV9 with TRBJ2-7; 10 bases agree with TRBD2. CDR1 is SGDLS and CDR2 is YYNGEE in the germline V gene. Trimming took 0 bases from V and 5 from J; bases not matched to a gene: 2. The CDR3 has 14 residues.

The chain links TRBV7-3 to TRBJ1-1; D unclear. This CDR3 comprises 12 residues. V was trimmed by 8 bases and J by 5 bases, leaving 12 bases between them. Per germline, CDR1 SGHTA and CDR2 FQGTGA. The CDR3 spells CASRSRGTEAFF. The CDR3 DNA follows: TGTGCCAGCCGCTCGCGTGGGACTGAAGCTTTCTTT.

V and J are TRBV18 and TRBJ2-7, with 10 positions matching TRBD1. The CDR3 is made up of 17 amino acids. Germline CDR1 is KGHSH and CDR2 is LQKENI. V lost 1 base to trimming and J lost 1 base; unmatched junction nucleotides: 7. This CDR3 is CASSPLSGTGASYEQYF. CDR3 in DNA: TGTGCCAGCTCACCACTATCTGGGACAGGGGCGTCCTACGAGCAGTACTTC. Filled out from reference TRBV18 and TRBJ2-7, the complete variable domain reads NAGVMQNPRHLVRRRGQEARLRCSPMKGHSHVYWYRQLPEEGLKFMVYLQKENIIDESGMPKERFSAEFPKEGPSILRIQQVVRGDSAAYFCASSPLSGTGASYEQYFGPGTRLTVT.

The rearrangement joins TRBV12-3 or TRBV12-4 to TRBJ2-5; D uncertain. The ends were cut back, 3 bases at V and 0 bases at J, with 5 bases in the middle. The CDR3 covers 13 residues. CDR3 sequence (DNA): TGTGCCAGCAGTTTGGTCCACCAAGAGACCCAGTACTTC. It yields the protein CASSLVHQETQYF.

J is TRBJ1-5 and V is TRBV6-6, with D hard to call. The CDR3 is 12 residues long. Germline loops: CDR1 MNHNY, CDR2 SVGAGI (reference sequence). V lost 8 bases, J lost 2 bases, and 7 bases lay in between. This CDR3 reads CASGQGNQPQHF. CDR3 coding DNA: TGTGCCAGCGGCCAGGGCAATCAGCCCCAGCATTTT.

This chain connects TRBV29-1 to TRBJ1-1; no clear D gene. Germline-derived CDR1 and CDR2 are SQVTM and ANQGSEA. The CDR3 totals 15 residues. Trimming took 0 bases from V and 0 from J, leaving 11 bases between them. CDR3 in DNA: TGCAGCGTTGAAGAACACCCGGTCATGAACACTGAAGCTTTCTTT. It encodes CSVEEHPVMNTEAFF.

This clonotype was counted only a few times. CDR3 sequence reads: CASGLQGGNYEQYF. CDR3 bases: TGTGCCAGCGGACTACAGGGGGGTAACTACGAGCAGTACTTC. The rearrangement links TRBV25-1 to TRBJ2-7; 8 bases map to TRBD1. The CDR3 is 14 residues long. Germline V gene data show CDR1 as MGHDK and CDR2 as SYGVNS. With V trimmed by 8 bases and J by 3 bases, 9 bases remained unmatched.

The rearrangement links TRBV27 to TRBJ2-5, with D perhaps TRBD1 (6 bases). V lost 3 bases, J lost 1 base, and 15 bases lay in between. Germline V gives CDR1 MNHEY, CDR2 SMNVEV (reference sequence). The CDR3 has 16 amino acids. CDR3: CASSFNSRTVQETQYF. CDR3 in DNA: TGTGCCAGCAGTTTTAATTCCAGGACAGTCCAAGAGACCCAGTACTTC.

This clonotype showed up just a few times. The chain combines TRBV7-2 with TRBJ1-1, with TRBD1 matching 8 bases. Germline V gives CDR1 SGHTA, CDR2 FQGNSA. V gave up 4 bases and J gave up 3 bases; unmatched junction bases: 4. The CDR3 covers 14 residues. This CDR3 is CASSSQGGDTEAFF. The CDR3 DNA follows: TGTGCCAGCAGCTCACAGGGGGGAGACACTGAAGCTTTCTTT. Together with reference TRBV7-2 and TRBJ1-1, the CDR3 gives the full variable domain: GAGVSQSPSNKVTEKGKDVELRCDPISGHTALYWYRQSLGQGLEFLIYFQGNSAPDKSGLPSDRFSAERTGGSVSTLTIQRTQQEDSAVYLCASSSQGGDTEAFFGQGTRLTVV.